This T cell receptor (beta chain) comes out of a study of blood T cell repertoires in COVID-19. TCRdb's copy holds only in-frame clones and misses some; the assay was immunoSEQ multiplex PCR. Of under 250,000 clones in the sample, around 80% are singletons; the top ten hold about 27%. Germline loops: CDR1 SGHAT, CDR2 FQNNGV. V gave up 6 bases and J gave up 6 bases, with 20 bases separating them. This CDR3 has 15 residues. Sequenced sample: peripheral blood. The chain links TRBV11-2 to TRBJ1-2; D is possibly TRBD1 (5 bases). This clonotype was sampled from a man aged 35-49 years with acute or convalescent COVID-19. In DNA form, the CDR3 reads TGTGCCAGCAGAACAATGGGGATGGAAGGGGATGGCTACACCTTC. Translating gives CASRTMGMEGDGYTF. Complete variable domain (other parts from reference TRBV11-2 and TRBJ1-2): EAGVAQSPRYKIIEKRQSVAFWCNPISGHATLYWYQQILGQGPKLLIQFQNNGVVDDSQLPKDRFSAERLKGVDSTLKIQPAKLEDSAVYLCASRTMGMEGDGYTFGSGTRLTVV.